The 28 T cell receptor beta chains in this list originate from one sample, sequenced in a study of T-cell reconstitution after alpha-beta-depleted transplantation in children. Unique molecular identifiers were used in preparing the TCRbeta library. TCRdb re-called the PCR reads through MiXCR, storing one row per CDR3 protein. The sample shows 350,000 to 500,000 distinct CDR3 sequences, 43% of them seen only once. The starting material was PBMCs, obtained before TCRalphabeta/CD19-depleted stem cell transplant. The source of these receptors is a girl aged 2 to 9 with aplastic anemia, due to receive a stem cell transplant.

The chain employs TRBV5-6 and TRBJ2-3, with 7 bases matching TRBD2. CDR1 SGHDT and CDR2 YYEEEE come from the germline V gene. The CDR3 runs 14 residues. The V gene end was trimmed by 3 bases and the J gene end by 4 bases; junction bases not matched to a gene: 5. In DNA form, the CDR3 reads TGTGCCAGCAGCTCAGGACGGGGGGCAGATACGCAGTATTTT. Translation: CASSSGRGADTQYF.

The chain uses TRBV20-1 and TRBJ1-4, with D hard to call. Trimming removed 3 bases at V and 7 bases at J, with 12 bases between. Per the germline V gene, CDR1 is DFQATT and CDR2 is SNEGSKA (reference sequence). The CDR3 loop spans 13 amino acids. CDR3 sequence (DNA): TGCAGTGCTAGTGCAGCGGGAGGTGAAAAACTGTTTTTT. It yields the protein CSASAAGGEKLFF.

The V gene is TRBV5-5, the J gene TRBJ1-5; 11 nucleotides agree with TRBD1. The germline V gene has CDR1 SGHKS and CDR2 YYEKEE (reference sequence). This CDR3 contains 15 residues. Losses at the gene ends were 5 bases for V and 6 bases for J; bases not matched to a gene: 7. The CDR3 protein is CASSLGQGAIQPQHF. CDR3 bases: TGTGCCAGCAGTTTAGGACAGGGGGCGATTCAGCCCCAGCATTTT.

The chain combines TRBV7-3 with TRBJ2-5, with D perhaps TRBD1 (5 bases). The germline CDR1 and CDR2 sequences are SGHTA and FQGTGA. The CDR3 loop spans 15 amino acids. The ends were cut back, 5 bases at V and 0 bases at J, with 13 bases in the middle. The CDR3 here is CASSRMGQDQETQYF. DNA for the CDR3: TGTGCCAGCAGCCGCATGGGGCAGGACCAAGAGACCCAGTACTTC.

Many counts were recorded for this clonotype. The chain employs TRBV10-2 and TRBJ2-3; 7 nucleotides align to TRBD2. Germline V CDR1 and CDR2: WSHSY, SAAADI. The CDR3 is made up of 19 amino acids. V lost 1 base and J lost 4; bases outside the gene matches: 17. DNA for the CDR3: TGCGCCAGCAGTGAGTGGGATCCTACTAGCGATGTATTTGCAGATACGCAGTATTTT. It specifies CASSEWDPTSDVFADTQYF.

The CDR3 spells CASTQARTGNNSPLHF. The CDR3, as DNA: TGTGCCAGCACCCAAGCTCGGACAGGGAATAATTCACCCCTCCACTTT. The rearrangement links TRBV7-8 to TRBJ1-6; TRBD1 aligns across 8 bases. The CDR3 spans 16 residues. Trimming took 7 bases from V and 5 from J; bases not matched to a gene: 10. Germline V CDR1 and CDR2: SGHVS, FQNEAQ.

The chain joins TRBV6-1 to TRBJ2-3, with D tentatively TRBD1 or TRBD2 (5 bases each). Trimming pared 5 bases from V and 6 bases from J, leaving 12 bases between. This CDR3 spans 13 amino acids. Per germline, CDR1 MNHNS and CDR2 SASEGT. The CDR3 reads CASSRDRLDTQYF. In nucleotides, the CDR3 is TGTGCCAGCAGTAGGGACCGCCTGGATACGCAGTATTTT.

This clonotype was seen more than once but under ten times. An end of the junction does not agree with germline; a read error may underlie this. The rearrangement joins TRBV28 to TRBJ1-1; 9 nucleotides match TRBD1. This CDR3 region has 15 residues. Germline CDR1 MDHEN, CDR2 SYDVKM. DNA for the CDR3: TGTGCCAGCAGTTTAGGAGGACAGGGGAAGACTGAAGCTTTATTT. Translation gives CASSLGGQGKTEALF.

The chain combines TRBV27 with TRBJ2-3, with 8 bases aligning to TRBD1. V gave up 5 bases and J gave up 5 bases; unmatched junction bases: 9. The CDR3 length is 15 residues. Per germline, CDR1 MNHEY and CDR2 SMNVEV (reference sequence). The DNA of the CDR3 is TGTGCCAGCAGTCCACAGGGGGTTCCCGGAGATACGCAGTATTTT. Encoded protein: CASSPQGVPGDTQYF.

This clonotype was counted a few times. CDR3 nucleotide sequence: TGTGCCAGCAGCCAAGTCAGTAACGGGAGGGTTGTCAATGAGCAGTTCTTC. It translates to CASSQVSNGRVVNEQFF. This chain links TRBV4-2 with TRBJ2-1, with 8 positions matching TRBD2. CDR3 length: 17 amino acids. CDR1 LGHNA and CDR2 YNFKEQ come from the germline V gene. After removal of 1 base from V and 6 bases from J, the junction contained 11 bases not matched to a gene.

At least ten counts were recorded for this clonotype. V usage is TRBV7-3 and J usage is TRBJ2-6; D is perhaps TRBD2 (6 bases). CDR3 length: 18 amino acids. Trimming left V 5 bases short and J 2 bases short, with 19 bases between. Germline V gene lookup returns CDR1 SGHTA and CDR2 FQGTGA. The CDR3 loop is CASSTTPGLSTGANVLTF. The CDR3 DNA sequence: TGTGCCAGCAGCACCACCCCCGGACTATCGACTGGGGCCAACGTCCTGACTTTC.

At least ten counts were recorded for this clonotype. The V gene is TRBV12-3 or TRBV12-4, the J gene TRBJ2-7; possibly TRBD2 for D (6 bases). Trimming took 5 bases from V and 6 from J, leaving 14 bases between them. This CDR3 contains 13 residues. The CDR3 nucleotides read TGTGCCAGCAGTCCCCGGGGAGCGGGCGAGCAGTACTTC. This translates into CASSPRGAGEQYF.

Worth noting for this clonotype: It may be a read error: a sequence one base away is much more abundant. V gene TRBV9 combines with J gene TRBJ2-5, with no clear D. The V end was cut by 3 bases, the J end by 2 bases, with 11 bases between. Germline V gene sequence: CDR1 SGDLS, CDR2 YYNGEE. The CDR3 has 14 amino acids. The CDR3 DNA reads as TGTGCCAGCAGCGCAGGCACCTCACAAGAGACCCAGTACTTC. It specifies CASSAGTSQETQYF. The variable domain in full, completed from reference TRBV9 and TRBJ2-5, reads DSGVTQTPKHLITATGQRVTLRCSPRSGDLSVYWYQQSLDQGLQFLIQYYNGEERAKGNILERFSAQQFPDLHSELNLSSLELGDSALYFCASSAGTSQETQYFGPGTRLLVL.

In the case of this clonotype: A junction boundary mismatches the germline segment, possibly from a read error. V is TRBV25-1 and J is TRBJ1-4; D perhaps matches TRBD1 (5 bases). Germline CDR1 reads MGHDK; CDR2 reads SYGVNS. This CDR3 region has 15 residues. DNA of the CDR3: TGCGCCAGCAGTAAATTCGCGACAGAAAATGAAAAACTGTTTTTT. As protein: CASSKFATENEKLFF.

Worth noting for this clonotype: This may be a read error: a much more frequent sequence differs by one nucleotide. The chain couples TRBV28 to TRBJ1-3; D not certain. Germline values: CDR1 MDHEN, CDR2 SYDVKM. The CDR3 runs to 14 residues. CDR3 nucleotides: TGTGGCAGCAGTTTTCGGCCTGCTGGAAACACCATATATTTT. Residues: CGSSFRPAGNTIYF.

This clonotype was counted ten times or more. The J gene is TRBJ2-3, the V gene TRBV15; D not resolved. Looked up from germline, CDR1 is LNHNV and CDR2 is YYDKDF (reference sequence). Trimming cost V 1 base and J 3 bases, with 8 bases left between them. The CDR3 consists of 14 residues. The CDR3 nucleotides read TGTGCCACCAGCAGAGTGGGTTATACAGATACGCAGTATTTT. Protein: CATSRVGYTDTQYF.

The chain couples TRBV15 to TRBJ2-7, with 8 bases fitting TRBD2. J gave up 5 bases and V 0 bases, and 12 bases lay outside the gene matches. CDR3 size: 17 residues. The germline gives CDR1 LNHNV, CDR2 YYDKDF (reference sequence). CDR3 protein: CATSRDLGGGGMNEQYF. CDR3 bases: TGTGCCACCAGCAGAGATTTGGGTGGCGGGGGGATGAACGAGCAGTACTTC.

Turning to this clonotype: With a much larger clone just one base away, this may be a read error. Since the CDR3 does not end with the conserved phenylalanine or tryptophan, this likely comes from a read error. The V gene is TRBV3-1, the J gene TRBJ2-1; 12 positions match TRBD2. The CDR3 length is 15 residues. In germline, CDR1 is LGHDT, CDR2 YNNKEL (reference sequence). The junction had 4 bases not matched to a gene; V was cut back by 4 bases and J by 6 bases. The CDR3 DNA follows: TGTGCCAGCAGCCGCGGACTAGCGGGACTCAATGAGCAGTTCATC. Translated, it gives CASSRGLAGLNEQFI.

This clonotype has just a few counts. The CDR3 here is CASSRDSATGELFF. The DNA for the CDR3 is TGCGCCAGCAGCAGGGACAGTGCCACCGGGGAGCTGTTTTTT. The chain couples TRBV4-1 to TRBJ2-2; 7 nucleotides line up with TRBD1. Trimming cost V 5 bases and J 4 bases; bases outside gene matches: 4. Looked up from germline, CDR1 is MGHRA and CDR2 is YSYEKL. This CDR3 has 14 amino acids.

This clonotype was detected only a few times. The chain has TRBV29-1 and TRBJ2-7; possible D gene TRBD2, 5 bases. From germline, CDR1 is SQVTM and CDR2 ANQGSEA. The CDR3 runs 14 residues. The V and J ends lost 7 bases and 2 bases respectively, with 18 bases between them. The CDR3 bases are TGCAGCGGGGCCCAGCGGATTTCTACCTACGAGCAGTACTTC. Protein: CSGAQRISTYEQYF.

The chain carries TRBV5-1 and TRBJ2-1; TRBD2 matches at 7 bases. V gave up 4 bases and J gave up 3 bases; unmatched junction bases: 7. This CDR3 has 15 residues. Germline assignment: CDR1 SGHRS and CDR2 YFSETQ. The DNA for the CDR3 is TGCGCCAGCAGCGTACGCGGGGGTATCTACAATGAGCAGTTCTTC. Encoded protein: CASSVRGGIYNEQFF.

The chain couples TRBV5-1 to TRBJ2-1, with TRBD1 matching 8 bases. CDR1 and CDR2 (germline): SGHRS, YFSETQ. J was trimmed by 0 bases and V by 0 bases; bases with no gene match: 5. CDR3 length equals 17 residues. For the CDR3, the DNA is TGCGCCAGCAGCTTGGCCCAGGGGGCGCGCTCCTACAATGAGCAGTTCTTC. Its protein product is CASSLAQGARSYNEQFF.

A few counts support this clonotype. DNA of the CDR3: TGTGCCAGCAGTTCCGTAGCGGGAAATCAGCCCCAGCATTTT. Residues: CASSSVAGNQPQHF. The rearrangement joins TRBV12-3 or TRBV12-4 to TRBJ1-5; no clear D gene. The V and J ends lost 4 bases and 4 bases respectively, with 11 bases between them. The CDR3 spans 14 residues.

This clonotype occurred a few times. V usage is TRBV14 and J usage is TRBJ2-6; D uncertain. V gave up 0 bases and J gave up 4 bases, with 7 bases separating them. CDR3 length equals 15 residues. CDR1 is SGHDN, CDR2 FVKESK, per germline. The CDR3 here is CASSQDPSGANVLTF. In nucleotides, the CDR3 is TGTGCCAGCAGCCAAGATCCCTCCGGGGCCAACGTCCTGACTTTC.

The table lists this clonotype with a few counts. The chain uses TRBV20-1 and TRBJ1-5; D remains ambiguous. CDR3 length: 14 amino acids. The V and J ends lost 5 bases and 0 bases respectively, with 11 bases between them. Germline assignment: CDR1 DFQATT and CDR2 SNEGSKA (reference sequence). For the CDR3, the DNA is TGCAGTGCTGTCACTGACCGTAGCAATCAGCCCCAGCATTTT. Translation: CSAVTDRSNQPQHF.

This clonotype has more than one count but fewer than ten. V is TRBV7-8 and J is TRBJ1-1; D gene ambiguous. Trimming cost V 0 bases and J 7 bases, with 12 bases left between them. Germline CDR1 reads SGHVS; CDR2 reads FQNEAQ. CDR3 length equals 14 residues. For the CDR3, the DNA is TGTGCCAGCAGCTTAGCGATGATCGTTGATGAAGCTTTCTTT. Encoded protein: CASSLAMIVDEAFF.

V gene TRBV30 combines with J gene TRBJ1-1; D remains unclear. From germline, CDR1 is GTSNPN and CDR2 SVGIG (reference sequence). The length of the CDR3 is 13 residues. Trimming cost V 4 bases and J 1 base, with 10 bases left between them. The DNA of the CDR3 is TGTGCCTGGACGCTAGGTGAGAACACTGAAGCTTTCTTT. Encoded protein: CAWTLGENTEAFF.

This chain connects TRBV25-1 to TRBJ1-2; D gene ambiguous. CDR1 is MGHDK, CDR2 SYGVNS, per germline. V was cut by 2 bases and J by 0 bases, with 10 bases left in between. There are 15 residues in the CDR3. The DNA for the CDR3 is TGTGCCAGCAGTGAAGGAGCAGAATCTAACTATGGCTACACCTTC. Its translation: CASSEGAESNYGYTF.